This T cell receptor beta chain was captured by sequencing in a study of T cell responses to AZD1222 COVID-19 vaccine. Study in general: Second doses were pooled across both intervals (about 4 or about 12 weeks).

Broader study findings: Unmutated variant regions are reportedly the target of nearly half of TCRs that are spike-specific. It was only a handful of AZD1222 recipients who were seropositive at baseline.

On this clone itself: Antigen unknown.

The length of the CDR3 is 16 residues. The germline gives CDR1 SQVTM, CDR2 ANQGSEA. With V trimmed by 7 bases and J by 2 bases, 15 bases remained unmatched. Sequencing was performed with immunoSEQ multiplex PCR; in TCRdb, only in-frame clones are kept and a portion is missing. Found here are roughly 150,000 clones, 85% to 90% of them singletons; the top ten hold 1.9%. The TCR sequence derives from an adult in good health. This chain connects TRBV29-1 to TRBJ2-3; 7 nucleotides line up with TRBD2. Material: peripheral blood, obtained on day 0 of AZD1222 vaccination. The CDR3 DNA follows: TGCAGCGCTAAAACGACGACTAGCAGAAACACAGATACGCAGTATTTT. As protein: CSAKTTTSRNTDTQYF.